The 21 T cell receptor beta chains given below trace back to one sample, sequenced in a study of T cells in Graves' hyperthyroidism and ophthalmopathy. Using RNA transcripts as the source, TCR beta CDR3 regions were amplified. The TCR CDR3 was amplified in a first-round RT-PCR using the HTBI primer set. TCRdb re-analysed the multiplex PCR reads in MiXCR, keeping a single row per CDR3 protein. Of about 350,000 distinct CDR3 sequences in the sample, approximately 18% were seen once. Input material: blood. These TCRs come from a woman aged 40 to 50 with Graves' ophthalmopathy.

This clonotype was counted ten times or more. In DNA, the CDR3 is TGTGCCAGCAGTTACGGAGGAGGGGGCTACGAGCAGTACTTC. Translated: CASSYGGGGYEQYF. V is TRBV6-5 and J is TRBJ2-7; D is tentatively TRBD1 or TRBD2 (6 bases each). Trimming removed 2 bases from V and 3 bases from J, with 11 bases in between. The CDR3 totals 14 residues. Germline V gene sequence: CDR1 MNHEY, CDR2 SVGAGI.

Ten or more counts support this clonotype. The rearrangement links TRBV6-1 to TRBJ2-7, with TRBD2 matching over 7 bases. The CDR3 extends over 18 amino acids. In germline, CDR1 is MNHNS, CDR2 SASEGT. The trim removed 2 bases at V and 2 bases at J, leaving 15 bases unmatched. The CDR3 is CASSEWGSGPTLTYEQYF. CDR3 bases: TGTGCCAGCAGTGAATGGGGTAGCGGGCCCACCTTAACCTACGAGCAGTACTTC.

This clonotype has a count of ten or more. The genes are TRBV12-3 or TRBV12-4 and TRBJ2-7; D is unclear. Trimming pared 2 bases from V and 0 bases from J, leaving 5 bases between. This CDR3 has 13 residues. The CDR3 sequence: CASSLQNSYEQYF. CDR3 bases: TGTGCCAGCAGTTTACAAAACTCCTACGAGCAGTACTTC.

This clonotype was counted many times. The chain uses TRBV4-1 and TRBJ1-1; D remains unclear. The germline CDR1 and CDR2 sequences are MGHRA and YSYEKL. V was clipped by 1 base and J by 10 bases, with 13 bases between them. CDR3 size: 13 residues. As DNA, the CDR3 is TGCGCCAGCAGCCAAGTATCCCTGCCCGGAGCTTTCTTT. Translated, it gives CASSQVSLPGAFF.

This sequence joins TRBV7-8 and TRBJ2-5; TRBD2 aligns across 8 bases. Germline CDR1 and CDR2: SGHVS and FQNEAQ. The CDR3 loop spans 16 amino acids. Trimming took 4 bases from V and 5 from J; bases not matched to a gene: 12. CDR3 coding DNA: TGTGCCAGCAGCTCGGCGGGAGCGGGAGTACAGGAGACCCAGTACTTC. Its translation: CASSSAGAGVQETQYF. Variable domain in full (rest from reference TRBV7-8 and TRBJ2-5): GAGVSQSPRYKVAKRGQDVALRCDPISGHVSLFWYQQALGQGPEFLTYFQNEAQLDKSGLPSDRFFAERPEGSVSTLKIQRTQQEDSAVYLCASSSAGAGVQETQYFGPGTRLLVL.

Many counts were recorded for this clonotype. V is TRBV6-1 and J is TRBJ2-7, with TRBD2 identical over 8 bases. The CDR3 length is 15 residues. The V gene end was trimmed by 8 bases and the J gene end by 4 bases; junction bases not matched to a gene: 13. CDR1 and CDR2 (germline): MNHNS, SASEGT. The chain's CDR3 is CASVGIGTRRYEQYF. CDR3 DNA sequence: TGTGCCAGCGTGGGAATTGGGACTAGACGATACGAGCAGTACTTC.

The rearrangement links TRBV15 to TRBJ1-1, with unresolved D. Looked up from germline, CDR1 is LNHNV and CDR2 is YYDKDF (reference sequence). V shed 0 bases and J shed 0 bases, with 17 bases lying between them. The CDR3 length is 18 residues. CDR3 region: CATSRESALGQLNTEAFF. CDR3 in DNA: TGTGCCACCAGCAGAGAGAGTGCTTTAGGTCAGCTGAACACTGAAGCTTTCTTT. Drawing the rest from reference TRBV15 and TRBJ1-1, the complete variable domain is DAMVIQNPRYQVTQFGKPVTLSCSQTLNHNVMYWYQQKSSQAPKLLFHYYDKDFNNEADTPDNFQSRRPNTSFCFLDIRSPGLGDTAMYLCATSRESALGQLNTEAFFGQGTRLTVV.

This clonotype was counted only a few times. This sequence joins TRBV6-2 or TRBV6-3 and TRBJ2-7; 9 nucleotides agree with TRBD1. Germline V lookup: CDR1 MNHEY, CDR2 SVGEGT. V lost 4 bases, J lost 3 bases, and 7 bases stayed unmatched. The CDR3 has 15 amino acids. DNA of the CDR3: TGTGCCAGCAGTTTCCGACAGGGGGGGAACTACGAGCAGTACTTC. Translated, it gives CASSFRQGGNYEQYF.

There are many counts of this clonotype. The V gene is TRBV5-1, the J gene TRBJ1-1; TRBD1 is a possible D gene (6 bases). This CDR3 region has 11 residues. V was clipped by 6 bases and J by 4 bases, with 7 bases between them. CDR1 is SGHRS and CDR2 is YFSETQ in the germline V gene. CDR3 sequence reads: CASKQGTEAFF. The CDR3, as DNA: TGCGCCAGCAAACAGGGCACTGAAGCTTTCTTT.

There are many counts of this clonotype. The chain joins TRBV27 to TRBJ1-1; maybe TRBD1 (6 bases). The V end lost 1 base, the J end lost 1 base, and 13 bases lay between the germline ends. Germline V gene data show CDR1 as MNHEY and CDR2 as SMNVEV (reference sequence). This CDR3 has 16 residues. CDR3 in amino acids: CASSLLGGLGNTEAFF. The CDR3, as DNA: TGTGCCAGCAGTTTATTGGGGGGCCTAGGGAACACTGAAGCTTTCTTT.

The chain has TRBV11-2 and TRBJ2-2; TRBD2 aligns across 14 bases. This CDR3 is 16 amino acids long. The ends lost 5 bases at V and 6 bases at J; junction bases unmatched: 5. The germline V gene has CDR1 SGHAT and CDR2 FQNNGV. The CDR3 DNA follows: TGTGCCAGCAGCACCAGACTAGCGGGAGGGCCCGGGGAGCTGTTTTTT. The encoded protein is CASSTRLAGGPGELFF.

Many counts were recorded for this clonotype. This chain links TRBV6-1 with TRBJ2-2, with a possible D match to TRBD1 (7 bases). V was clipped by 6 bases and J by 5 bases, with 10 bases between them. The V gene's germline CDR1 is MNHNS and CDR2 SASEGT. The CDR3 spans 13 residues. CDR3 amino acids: CASRAGGTGELFF. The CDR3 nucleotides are TGTGCCAGCAGGGCAGGGGGGACCGGGGAGCTGTTTTTT.

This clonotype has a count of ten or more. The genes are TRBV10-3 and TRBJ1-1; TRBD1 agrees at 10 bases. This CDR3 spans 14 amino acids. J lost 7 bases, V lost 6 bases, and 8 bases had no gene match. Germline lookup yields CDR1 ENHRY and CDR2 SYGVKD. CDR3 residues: CAIRPGQGDGEAFF. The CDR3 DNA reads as TGTGCCATCAGGCCCGGACAGGGGGACGGTGAAGCTTTCTTT.

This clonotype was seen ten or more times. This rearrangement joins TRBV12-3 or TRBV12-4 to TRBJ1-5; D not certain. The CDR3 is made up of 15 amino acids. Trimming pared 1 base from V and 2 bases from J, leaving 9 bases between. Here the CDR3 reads CASSLDGHGNQPQHF. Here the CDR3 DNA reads TGTGCCAGCAGTTTAGACGGTCATGGCAATCAGCCCCAGCATTTT.

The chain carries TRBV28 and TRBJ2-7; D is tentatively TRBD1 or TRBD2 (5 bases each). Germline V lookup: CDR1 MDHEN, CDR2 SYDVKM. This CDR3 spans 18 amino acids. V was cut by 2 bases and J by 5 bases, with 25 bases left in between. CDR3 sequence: CASSLMGTITPRKNEQYF. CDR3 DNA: TGTGCCAGCAGTTTAATGGGGACGATCACTCCCAGGAAAAACGAGCAGTACTTC. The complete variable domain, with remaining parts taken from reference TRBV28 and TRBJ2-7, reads DVKVTQSSRYLVKRTGEKVFLECVQDMDHENMFWYRQDPGLGLRLIYFSYDVKMKEKGDIPEGYSVSREKKERFSLILESASTNQTSMYLCASSLMGTITPRKNEQYFGPGTRLTVT.

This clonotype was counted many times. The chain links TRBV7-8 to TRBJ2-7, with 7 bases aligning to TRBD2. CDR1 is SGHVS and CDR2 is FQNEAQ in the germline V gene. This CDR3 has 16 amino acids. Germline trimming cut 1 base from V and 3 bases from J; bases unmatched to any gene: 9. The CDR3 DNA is TGTGCCAGCAGCTTAGTTTTTGCGGGAGAGGTCTACGAGCAGTACTTC. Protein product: CASSLVFAGEVYEQYF. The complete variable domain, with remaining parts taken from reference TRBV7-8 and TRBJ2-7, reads GAGVSQSPRYKVAKRGQDVALRCDPISGHVSLFWYQQALGQGPEFLTYFQNEAQLDKSGLPSDRFFAERPEGSVSTLKIQRTQQEDSAVYLCASSLVFAGEVYEQYFGPGTRLTVT.

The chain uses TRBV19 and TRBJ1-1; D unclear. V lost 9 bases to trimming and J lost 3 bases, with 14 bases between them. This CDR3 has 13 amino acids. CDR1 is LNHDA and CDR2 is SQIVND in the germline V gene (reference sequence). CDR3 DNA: TGTGCCAGCATGTTATCGAGGCACACTGAAGCTTTCTTT. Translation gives CASMLSRHTEAFF.

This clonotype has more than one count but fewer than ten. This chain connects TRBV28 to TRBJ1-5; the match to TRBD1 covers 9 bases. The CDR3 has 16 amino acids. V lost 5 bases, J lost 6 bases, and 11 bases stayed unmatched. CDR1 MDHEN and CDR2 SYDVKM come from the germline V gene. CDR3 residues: CASSPTLGTGFQPQHF. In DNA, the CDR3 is TGTGCCAGCAGTCCAACCCTCGGGACAGGGTTTCAGCCCCAGCATTTT.

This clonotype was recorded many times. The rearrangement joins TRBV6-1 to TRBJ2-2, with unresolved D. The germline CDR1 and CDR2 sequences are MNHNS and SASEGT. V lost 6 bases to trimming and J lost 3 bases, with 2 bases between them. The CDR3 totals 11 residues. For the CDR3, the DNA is TGTGCCAGCAGGGACACCGGGGAGCTGTTTTTT. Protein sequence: CASRDTGELFF.

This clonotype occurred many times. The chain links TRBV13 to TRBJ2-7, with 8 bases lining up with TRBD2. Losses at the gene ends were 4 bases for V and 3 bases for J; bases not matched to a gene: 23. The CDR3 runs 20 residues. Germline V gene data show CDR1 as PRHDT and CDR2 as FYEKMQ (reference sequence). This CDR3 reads CASSSWGLAGYEGVHYEQYF. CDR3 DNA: TGTGCCAGCAGCTCTTGGGGGCTAGCGGGTTATGAAGGGGTTCACTACGAGCAGTACTTC.

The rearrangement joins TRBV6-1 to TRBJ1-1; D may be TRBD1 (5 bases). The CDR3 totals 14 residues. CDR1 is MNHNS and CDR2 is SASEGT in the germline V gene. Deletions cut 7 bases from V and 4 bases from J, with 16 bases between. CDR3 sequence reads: CASKLTAGGTEAFF. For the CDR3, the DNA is TGTGCCAGCAAGTTGACAGCGGGAGGCACTGAAGCTTTCTTT.